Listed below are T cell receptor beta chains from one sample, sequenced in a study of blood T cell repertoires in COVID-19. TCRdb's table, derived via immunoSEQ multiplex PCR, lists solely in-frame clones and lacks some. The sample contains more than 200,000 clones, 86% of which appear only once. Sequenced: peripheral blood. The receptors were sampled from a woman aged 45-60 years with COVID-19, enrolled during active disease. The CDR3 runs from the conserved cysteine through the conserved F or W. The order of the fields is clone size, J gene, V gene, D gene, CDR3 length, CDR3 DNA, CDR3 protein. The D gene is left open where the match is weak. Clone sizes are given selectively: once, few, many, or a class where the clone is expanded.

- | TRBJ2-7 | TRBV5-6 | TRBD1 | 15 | TGTGCCAGCAGCTTACAGGGGGCCAGCTCCTACGAGCAGTACTTC | CASSLQGASSYEQYF
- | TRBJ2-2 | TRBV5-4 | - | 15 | TGTGCCAGCAGTCGTGAGGGGGGGGCCACCGGGGAGCTGTTTTTT | CASSREGGATGELFF
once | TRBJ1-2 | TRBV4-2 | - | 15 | TGTGCCAGCAGCCAAGAAACAGAGAACTACTATGGCTACACCTTC | CASSQETENYYGYTF
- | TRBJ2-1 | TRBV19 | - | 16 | TGTGCCAGTAGTACCTCCGGGACTTTCTTCTACAATGAGCAGTTCTTC | CASSTSGTFFYNEQFF
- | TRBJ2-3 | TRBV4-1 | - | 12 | TGCGCCAGCAGCCAAGCCGGGGGAACGCAGTATTTT | CASSQAGGTQYF
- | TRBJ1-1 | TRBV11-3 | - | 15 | TGTGCCAGCACCCAGGGGAATGACAGCCCTGGGGAAGCTTTCTTT | CASTQGNDSPGEAFF
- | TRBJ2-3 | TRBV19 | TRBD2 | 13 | TGTGCCAGTCGGAGACTAGCGGGTGATACGCAGTATTTT | CASRRLAGDTQYF
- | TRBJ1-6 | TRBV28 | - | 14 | TGTGCCAGCAGTTTGATTCACGGGAGTTCACCCCTCCACTTT | CASSLIHGSSPLHF
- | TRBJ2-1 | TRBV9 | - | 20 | TGTGCCAGCAGCCCCCCGCCGGTCGTCCTAACCCGGAGCTCCTACAATGAGCAGTTCTTC | CASSPPPVVLTRSSYNEQFF
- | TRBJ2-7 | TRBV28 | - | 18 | TGTGCCAGCAGTAGTAGTGGGGCGGGACTCAGGCTTTCTTACGAGCAGTACTTC | CASSSSGAGLRLSYEQYF
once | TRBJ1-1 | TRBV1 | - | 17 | TGCACCAGCAGCCAAGATCCTGGGGACAGGGAGAACACTGAAGCTTTCTTT | CTSSQDPGDRENTEAFF
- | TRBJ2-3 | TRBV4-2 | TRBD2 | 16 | TGTGCCAGCAGCCAAGGGACTAGCGGGGGTGCAGATACGCAGTATTTT | CASSQGTSGGADTQYF
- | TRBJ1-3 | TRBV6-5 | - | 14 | TGTGCCAGCAGTTTACAACCTTCTGGAAACACCATATATTTT | CASSLQPSGNTIYF
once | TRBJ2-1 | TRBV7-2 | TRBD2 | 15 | TGTGCCAGCAGCTCGGGACTAGCGGGGGGACAAGGGCAGTTCTTC | CASSSGLAGGQGQFF
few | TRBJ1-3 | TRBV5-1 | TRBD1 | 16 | TGCGCCAGCAGCTTGGCCCGACAGGGTCTCGGAAACACCATATATTTT | CASSLARQGLGNTIYF
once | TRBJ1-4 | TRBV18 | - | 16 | TGTGCCAGCTCACCAAGGGGAGGGCAAGCTAATGAAAAACTGTTTTTT | CASSPRGGQANEKLFF
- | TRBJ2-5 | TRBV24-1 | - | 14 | TGTGCCACCAGTTATACCGGGAATCAAGAGACCCAGTACTTC | CATSYTGNQETQYF
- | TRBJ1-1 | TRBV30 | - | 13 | TGTGCCTGGAGATGGGGAGTGAACACTGAAGCTTTCTTT | CAWRWGVNTEAFF
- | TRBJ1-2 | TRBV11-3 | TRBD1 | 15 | TGTGCCAGCAGCCCGGGGGACAGGGAAGAATATGGCTACACCTTC | CASSPGDREEYGYTF
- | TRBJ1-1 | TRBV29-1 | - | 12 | TGCAGCGCTCGGGGGTGGAACACTGAAGCTTTCTTT | CSARGWNTEAFF
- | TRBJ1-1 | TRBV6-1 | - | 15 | TGTGCCAGCAGTGAAGCAATTCAACTTAACACTGAAGCTTTCTTT | CASSEAIQLNTEAFF
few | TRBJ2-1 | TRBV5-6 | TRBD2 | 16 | TGTGCCAGCAGCGACCCCCGGGGCGGGGGGTCTAATGAGCAGTTCTTC | CASSDPRGGGSNEQFF
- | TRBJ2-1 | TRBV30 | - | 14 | TGTGCCTGGAGTGTATCCGCGGGACTCAATGAGCAGTTCTTC | CAWSVSAGLNEQFF
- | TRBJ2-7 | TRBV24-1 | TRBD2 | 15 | TGTGCCACCAGTGAAAAACGGGGGGGCGTCTACGAGCAGTACTTC | CATSEKRGGVYEQYF
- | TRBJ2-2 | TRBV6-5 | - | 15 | TGTGCCAGCAGTCGAGGGGGCGCGGGGACCGGGGAGCTGTTTTTT | CASSRGGAGTGELFF
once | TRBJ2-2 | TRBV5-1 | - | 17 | TGCGCCAGCAGCTCCAATTCACGGGACAGCGGGTTCGGGGAGCTGTTTTTT | CASSSNSRDSGFGELFF
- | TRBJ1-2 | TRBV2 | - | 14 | TGTGCCAGCAGTGACAGGGGAGTAGGCTATGGCTACACCTTC | CASSDRGVGYGYTF
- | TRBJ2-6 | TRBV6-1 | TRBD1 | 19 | TGTGCCAGCAGGGAAACGGGGACAGGTGCCCCCTCTGGGGCCAACGTCCTGACTTTC | CASRETGTGAPSGANVLTF
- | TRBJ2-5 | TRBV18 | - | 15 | TGTGCCAGCTCACCCACGGCAAGCAGCGGGGAGACCCAGTACTTC | CASSPTASSGETQYF
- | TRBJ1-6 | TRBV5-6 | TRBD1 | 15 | TGTGCCAGCAGCTTCGATCGACAGGGGTACTCACCCCTCCACTTT | CASSFDRQGYSPLHF
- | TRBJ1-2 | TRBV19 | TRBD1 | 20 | TGTGCCAGTCAGCCGGTCCCCTTAGGAGGACAGGGGGCGACCAACTATGGCTACACCTTC | CASQPVPLGGQGATNYGYTF
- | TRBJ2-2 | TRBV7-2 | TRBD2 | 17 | TGTGCCAGCAGCCGTGCCCCGGGACTAGCGAGAACCGGGGAGCTGTTTTTT | CASSRAPGLARTGELFF
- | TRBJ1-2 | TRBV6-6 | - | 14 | TGTGCCAGCAGTGTAACCACAGGGTACTATGGCTACACCTTC | CASSVTTGYYGYTF
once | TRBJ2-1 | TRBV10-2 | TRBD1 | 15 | TGCGCCAGCAGTGTAAGGGACAGGGGACACAATGAGCAGTTCTTC | CASSVRDRGHNEQFF
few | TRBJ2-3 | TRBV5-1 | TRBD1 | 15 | TGCGCCAGCAGCTTGGGCGGGACAGGGACAGATACGCAGTATTTT | CASSLGGTGTDTQYF
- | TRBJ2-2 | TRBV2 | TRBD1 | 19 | TGTGCCAGCACCTTACCCTCGGACAGGGGTATGTCGAACACCGGGGAGCTGTTTTTT | CASTLPSDRGMSNTGELFF
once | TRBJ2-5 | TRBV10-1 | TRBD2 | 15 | TGCGCCAGCAGTGATAGGACGACTAGCGGAGAGACCCAGTACTTC | CASSDRTTSGETQYF
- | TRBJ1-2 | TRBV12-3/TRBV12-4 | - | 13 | TGTGCCAGCAGTTTAACGGGGGGCTATGGCTACACCTTC | CASSLTGGYGYTF
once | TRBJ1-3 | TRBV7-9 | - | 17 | TGTGCCAGCAGCTTAGCGGGGGCTGGAAAGTCTGGAAACACCATATATTTT | CASSLAGAGKSGNTIYF
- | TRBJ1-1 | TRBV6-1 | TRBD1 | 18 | TGTGCCAGCAGTGACAGGAGAGTAAGGGGGCCAGGGAACACTGAAGCTTTCTTT | CASSDRRVRGPGNTEAFF
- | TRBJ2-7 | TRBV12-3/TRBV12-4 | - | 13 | TGTGCCAGCAGCGACAGTCCCACGGGCGAGCAGTACTTC | CASSDSPTGEQYF
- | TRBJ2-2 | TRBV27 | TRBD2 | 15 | TGTGCCAGCAGGGGAGCGGGGGCTAACACCGGGGAGCTGTTTTTT | CASRGAGANTGELFF
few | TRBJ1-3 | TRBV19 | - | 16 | TGTGCCAGTAGTATGGTCAAGAGCGTCTCTGGAAACACCATATATTTT | CASSMVKSVSGNTIYF
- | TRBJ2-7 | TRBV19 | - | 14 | TGTGCCAGTAGTCTTACAGGATGGTCCGACGAGCAGTACTTC | CASSLTGWSDEQYF
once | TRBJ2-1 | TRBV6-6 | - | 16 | TGTGCCAGCAGTTACTCGAGAGGGCCAAACTACAATGAGCAGTTCTTC | CASSYSRGPNYNEQFF